This T cell receptor beta chain was profiled in a study of blood T cell repertoires in COVID-19. This CDR3 has 17 amino acids. Germline CDR1 is LGHNA and CDR2 is YSLEER. V shed 0 bases, J shed 0 bases, and the junction held 6 bases outside the gene matches. The protocol was immunoSEQ multiplex PCR, while the TCRdb copy is restricted to in-frame clones and leaves out a portion. The data hold about 320,000 clones, with roughly 89% observed a single time. The receptor comes from a man in his sixties who had recovered from COVID-19. The chain joins TRBV4-3 to TRBJ2-3, with TRBD2 identical over 7 bases. Sequencing was done on a sample of PBMCs or T cells enriched from blood (not recorded which). As DNA, the CDR3 is TGCGCCAGCAGCCAAGAGCGGCTAGCGGCTAGCACAGATACGCAGTATTTT. It specifies CASSQERLAASTDTQYF.